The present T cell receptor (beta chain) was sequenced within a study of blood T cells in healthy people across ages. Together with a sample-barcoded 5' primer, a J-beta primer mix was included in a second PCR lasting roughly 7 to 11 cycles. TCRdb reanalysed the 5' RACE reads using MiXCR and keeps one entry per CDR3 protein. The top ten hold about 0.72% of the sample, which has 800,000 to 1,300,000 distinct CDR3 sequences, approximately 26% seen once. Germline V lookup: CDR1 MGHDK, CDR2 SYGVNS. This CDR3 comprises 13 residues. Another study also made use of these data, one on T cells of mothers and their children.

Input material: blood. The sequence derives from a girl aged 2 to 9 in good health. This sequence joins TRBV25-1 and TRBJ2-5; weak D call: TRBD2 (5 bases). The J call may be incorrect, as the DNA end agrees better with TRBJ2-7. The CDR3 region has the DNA TGTGCCAGCAGTGATAGCGTGGCCTACGAGCAGTACTTC. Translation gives CASSDSVAYEQYF.